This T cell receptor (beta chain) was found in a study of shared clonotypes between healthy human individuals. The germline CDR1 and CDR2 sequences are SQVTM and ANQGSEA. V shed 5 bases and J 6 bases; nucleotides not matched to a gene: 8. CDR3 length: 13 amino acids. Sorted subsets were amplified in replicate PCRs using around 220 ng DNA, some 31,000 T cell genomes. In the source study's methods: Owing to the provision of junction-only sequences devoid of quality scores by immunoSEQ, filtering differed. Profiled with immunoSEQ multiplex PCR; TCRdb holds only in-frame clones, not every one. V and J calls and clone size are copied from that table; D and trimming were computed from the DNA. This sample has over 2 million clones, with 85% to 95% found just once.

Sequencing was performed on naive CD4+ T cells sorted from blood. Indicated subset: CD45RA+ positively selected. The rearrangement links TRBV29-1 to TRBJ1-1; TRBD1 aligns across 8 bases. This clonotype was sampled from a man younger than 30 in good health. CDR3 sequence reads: CSVSDREKAEAFF. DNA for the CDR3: TGCAGCGTTTCGGACAGGGAGAAAGCTGAAGCTTTCTTT.